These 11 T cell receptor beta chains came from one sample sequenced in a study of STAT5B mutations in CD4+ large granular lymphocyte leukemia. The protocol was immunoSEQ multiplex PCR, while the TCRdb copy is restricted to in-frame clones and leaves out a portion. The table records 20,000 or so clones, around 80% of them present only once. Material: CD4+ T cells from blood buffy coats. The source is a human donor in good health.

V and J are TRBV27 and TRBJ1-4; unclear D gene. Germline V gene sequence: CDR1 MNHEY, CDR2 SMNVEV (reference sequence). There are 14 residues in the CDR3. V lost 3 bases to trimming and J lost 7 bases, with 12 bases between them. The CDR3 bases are TGTGCCAGCAGTTTCGGGCAGTGGGGTGAAAAACTGTTTTTT. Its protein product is CASSFGQWGEKLFF. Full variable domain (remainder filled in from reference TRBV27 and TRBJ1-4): EAQVTQNPRYLITVTGKKLTVTCSQNMNHEYMSWYRQDPGLGLRQIYYSMNVEVTDKGDVPEGYKVSRKEKRNFPLILESPSPNQTSLYFCASSFGQWGEKLFFGSGTQLSVL.

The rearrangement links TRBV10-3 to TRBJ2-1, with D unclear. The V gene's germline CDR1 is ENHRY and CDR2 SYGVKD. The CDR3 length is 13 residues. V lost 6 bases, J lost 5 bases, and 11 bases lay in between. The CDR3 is CAISHTEDNEQFF. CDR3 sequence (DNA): TGTGCCATCAGCCATACTGAAGACAATGAGCAGTTCTTC.

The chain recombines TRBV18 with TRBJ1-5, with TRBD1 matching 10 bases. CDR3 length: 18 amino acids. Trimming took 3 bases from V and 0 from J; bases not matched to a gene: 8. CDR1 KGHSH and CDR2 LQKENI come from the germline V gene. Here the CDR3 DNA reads TGTGCCAGCTCACCGCCGGGACAGGGGACCTATAGCAATCAGCCCCAGCATTTT. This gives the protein CASSPPGQGTYSNQPQHF.

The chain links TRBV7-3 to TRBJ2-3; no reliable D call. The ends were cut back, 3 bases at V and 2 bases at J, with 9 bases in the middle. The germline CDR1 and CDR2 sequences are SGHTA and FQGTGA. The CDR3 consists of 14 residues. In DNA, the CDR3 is TGTGCCAGCAGCTTCGCAGGACCCACAGATACGCAGTATTTT. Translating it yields CASSFAGPTDTQYF. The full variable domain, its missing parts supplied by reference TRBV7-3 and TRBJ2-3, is GAGVSQTPSNKVTEKGKYVELRCDPISGHTALYWYRQSLGQGPEFLIYFQGTGAADDSGLPNDRFFAVRPEGSVSTLKIQRTERGDSAVYLCASSFAGPTDTQYFGPGTRLTVL.

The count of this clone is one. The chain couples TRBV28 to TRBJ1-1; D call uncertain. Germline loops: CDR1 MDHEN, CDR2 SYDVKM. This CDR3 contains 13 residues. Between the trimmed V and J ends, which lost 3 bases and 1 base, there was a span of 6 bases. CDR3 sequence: CASSFGGNTEAFF. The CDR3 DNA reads TGTGCCAGCAGTTTTGGTGGGAACACTGAAGCTTTCTTT.

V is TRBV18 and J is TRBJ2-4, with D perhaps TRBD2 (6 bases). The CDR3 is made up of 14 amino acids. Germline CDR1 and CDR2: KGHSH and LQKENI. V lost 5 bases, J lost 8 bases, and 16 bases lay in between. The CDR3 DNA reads TGTGCCAGCTCAACCCGGGACGGGAGAGACATTCAGTACTTC. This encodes CASSTRDGRDIQYF.

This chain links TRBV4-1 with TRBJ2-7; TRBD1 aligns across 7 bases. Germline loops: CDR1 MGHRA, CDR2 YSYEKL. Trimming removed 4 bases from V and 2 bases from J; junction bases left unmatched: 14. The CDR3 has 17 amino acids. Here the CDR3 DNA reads TGCGCCAGCAGCCCTCCCCCCGGACAGGTCGGGACCTACGAGCAGTACTTC. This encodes CASSPPPGQVGTYEQYF.

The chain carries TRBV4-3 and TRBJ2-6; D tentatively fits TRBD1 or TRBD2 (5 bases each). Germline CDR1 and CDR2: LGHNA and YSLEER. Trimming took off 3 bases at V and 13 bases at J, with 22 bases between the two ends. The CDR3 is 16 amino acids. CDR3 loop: CASSQEYGDSGGVLTF. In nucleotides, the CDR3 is TGCGCCAGCAGCCAGGAATACGGCGACAGCGGCGGGGTCCTGACTTTC.

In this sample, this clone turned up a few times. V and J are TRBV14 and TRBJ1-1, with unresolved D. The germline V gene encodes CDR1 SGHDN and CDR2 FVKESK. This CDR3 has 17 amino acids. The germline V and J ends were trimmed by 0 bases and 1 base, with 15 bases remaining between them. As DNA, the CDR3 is TGTGCCAGCAGCCAAGATTTGATTGCGGCAGCGAACACTGAAGCTTTCTTT. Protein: CASSQDLIAAANTEAFF.

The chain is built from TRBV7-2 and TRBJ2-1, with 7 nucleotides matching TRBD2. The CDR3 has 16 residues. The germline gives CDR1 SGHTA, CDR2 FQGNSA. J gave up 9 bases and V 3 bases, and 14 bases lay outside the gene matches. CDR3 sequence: CASSLTSPTRASEQFF. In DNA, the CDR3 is TGTGCCAGCAGCTTGACTAGCCCAACCCGAGCCAGTGAGCAGTTCTTC.

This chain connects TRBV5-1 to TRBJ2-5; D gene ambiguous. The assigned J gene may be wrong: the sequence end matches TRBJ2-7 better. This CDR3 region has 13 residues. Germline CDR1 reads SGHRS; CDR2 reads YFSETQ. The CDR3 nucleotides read TGCGCCAGCAGCAGGCCTGGGTCCTACGAGCAGTACTTC. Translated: CASSRPGSYEQYF.